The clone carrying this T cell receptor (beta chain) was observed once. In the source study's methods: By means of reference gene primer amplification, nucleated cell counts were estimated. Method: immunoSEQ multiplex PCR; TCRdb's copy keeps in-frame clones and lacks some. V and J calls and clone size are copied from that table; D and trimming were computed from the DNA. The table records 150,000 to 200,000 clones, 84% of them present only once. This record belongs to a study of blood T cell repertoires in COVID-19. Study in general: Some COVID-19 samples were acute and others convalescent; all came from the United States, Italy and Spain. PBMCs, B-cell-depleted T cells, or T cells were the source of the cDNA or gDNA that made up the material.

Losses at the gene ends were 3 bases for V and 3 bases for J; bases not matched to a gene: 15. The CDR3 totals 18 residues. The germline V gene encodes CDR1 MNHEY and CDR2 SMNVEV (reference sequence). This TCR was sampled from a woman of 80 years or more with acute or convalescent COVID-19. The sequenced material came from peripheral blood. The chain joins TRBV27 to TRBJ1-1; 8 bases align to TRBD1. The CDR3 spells CASSFRTGNVHRYTEAFF. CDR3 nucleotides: TGTGCCAGCAGTTTCCGGACAGGGAACGTCCATAGGTACACTGAAGCTTTCTTT.